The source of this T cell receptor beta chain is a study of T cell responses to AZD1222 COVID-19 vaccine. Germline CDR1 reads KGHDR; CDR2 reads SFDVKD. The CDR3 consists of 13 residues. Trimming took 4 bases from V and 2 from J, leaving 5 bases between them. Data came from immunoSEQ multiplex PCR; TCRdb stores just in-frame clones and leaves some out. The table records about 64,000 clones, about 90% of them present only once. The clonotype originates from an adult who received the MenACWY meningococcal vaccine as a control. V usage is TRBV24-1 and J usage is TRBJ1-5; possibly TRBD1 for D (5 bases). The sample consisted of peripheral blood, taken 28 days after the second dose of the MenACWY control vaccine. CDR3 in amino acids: CATSETGNQPQHF. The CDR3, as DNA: TGTGCCACCAGTGAGACAGGCAATCAGCCCCAGCATTTT.